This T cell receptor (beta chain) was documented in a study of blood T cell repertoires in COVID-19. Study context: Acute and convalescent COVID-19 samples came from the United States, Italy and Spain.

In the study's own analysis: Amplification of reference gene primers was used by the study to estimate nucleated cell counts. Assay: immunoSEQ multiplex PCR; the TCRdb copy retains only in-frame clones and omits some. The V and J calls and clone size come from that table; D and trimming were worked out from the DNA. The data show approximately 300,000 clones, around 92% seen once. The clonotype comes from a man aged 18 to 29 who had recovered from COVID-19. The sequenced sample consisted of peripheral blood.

The CDR3 DNA follows: TGTGCCAGTAGTACCGAACTGACAGGGAGGTACGAGCAGTACTTC. It codes for CASSTELTGRYEQYF. V usage is TRBV19 and J usage is TRBJ2-7, with a weak D call TRBD1 (7 bases). V dropped 4 bases and J dropped 4 bases, with 17 bases sitting between them. Germline V lookup: CDR1 LNHDA, CDR2 SQIVND (reference sequence). There are 15 residues in the CDR3.